The entry below gives a single T cell receptor (beta chain) sequence along with its context. As yet, its antigen is unknown. The repertoire was sequenced with immunoSEQ multiplex PCR; TCRdb's copy has only in-frame clones and lacks some. The data contain roughly 300,000 clones, approximately 90% of them singletons. As to treatment: roughly 19 received Ad26.COV2.S at low or high dose, single or two shots; roughly five received placebo; per-sample allocation not given. Following the first vaccine or placebo injection, samples were taken on day 63. The donor was a Boston adult aged 18-55 years. The sample belongs to a study of Ad26.COV2.S vaccination and SARS-CoV-2 variants. Study-level information: By the intramuscular route, Ad26.COV2.S was given once, or twice 56 days apart.

Findings of the study overall: Individuals receiving vaccine had higher spike-specific TCR breadth than placebo recipients did. It is possible that the TCR breadth and depth analyses underestimated the total T cell responses.

The CDR3 loop spans 12 amino acids. CDR1 and CDR2 (germline): SQVTM, ANQGSEA. V was shortened by 3 bases and J by 8 bases, with 11 bases between the two germline ends. This clonotype was sampled from a person between 18 and 65 years old who received the Ad26.COV2.S COVID-19 vaccine or a placebo. The rearrangement uses TRBV29-1 and TRBJ2-1, with TRBD1 as a possible D gene (5 bases). The sequencing here drew on peripheral blood, taken in a trial of Ad26.COV2.S vaccine versus placebo. Written as DNA, the CDR3 is TGCAGCGTTGACGGACATTGGGATGAGCAGTTCTTC. It is translated as CSVDGHWDEQFF.